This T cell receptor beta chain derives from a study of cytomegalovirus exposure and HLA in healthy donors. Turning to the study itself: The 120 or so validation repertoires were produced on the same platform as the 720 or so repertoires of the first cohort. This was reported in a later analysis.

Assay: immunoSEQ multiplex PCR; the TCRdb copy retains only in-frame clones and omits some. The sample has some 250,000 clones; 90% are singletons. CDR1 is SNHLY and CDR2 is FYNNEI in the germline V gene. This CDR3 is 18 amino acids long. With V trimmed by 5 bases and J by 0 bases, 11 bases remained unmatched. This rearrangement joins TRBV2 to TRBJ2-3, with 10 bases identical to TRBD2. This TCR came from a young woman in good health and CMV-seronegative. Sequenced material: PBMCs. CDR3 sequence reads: CASSLPSGSPTSTDTQYF. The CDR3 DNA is TGTGCCAGCAGTCTCCCTAGCGGGAGTCCCACGAGCACAGATACGCAGTATTTT.